Below are 12 T cell receptor beta chains sequenced from a single sample in a study of Ad26.COV2.S vaccination and SARS-CoV-2 variants. Treatment meaning: some 19 received Ad26.COV2.S at low or high dose, single or two shots; several received placebo; per-sample allocation not given. The samples were gathered on day 63 after the first injection of vaccine or placebo. Measured with immunoSEQ multiplex PCR; TCRdb has only the in-frame clones, and not every one. The sample contains around 340,000 clones, 88% of which appear only once. Specimen: peripheral blood, collected in a trial of Ad26.COV2.S vaccine versus placebo. The receptors shown here come from a person aged 18-65 years who received the Ad26.COV2.S COVID-19 vaccine or a placebo.

The gene calls are TRBV28 and TRBJ1-3, with D unresolved. The germline CDR1 and CDR2 sequences are MDHEN and SYDVKM. V was clipped by 8 bases and J by 4 bases, with 3 bases between them. This CDR3 has 10 amino acids. The CDR3: CASYGNTIYF. The CDR3 DNA sequence: TGTGCCAGCTACGGAAACACCATATATTTT.

The chain is built from TRBV5-4 and TRBJ2-3; 13 nucleotides line up with TRBD2. The CDR3 extends over 15 amino acids. Looked up from germline, CDR1 is SGHNT and CDR2 is YYREEE (reference sequence). J lost 5 bases, V lost 6 bases, and 6 bases had no gene match. CDR3 protein: CASKSGLAGEDTQYF. As DNA, the CDR3 is TGTGCCAGCAAATCTGGACTAGCGGGAGAAGATACGCAGTATTTT.

The rearrangement uses TRBV7-3 and TRBJ2-5; the D gene is possibly TRBD2 (6 bases). The germline gives CDR1 SGHTA, CDR2 FQGTGA. V dropped 3 bases and J dropped 5 bases, with 19 bases sitting between them. The CDR3 extends over 16 amino acids. The chain's CDR3 is CASSFNSGHNAETQYF. The CDR3, as DNA: TGTGCCAGCAGCTTTAATAGCGGTCACAACGCGGAGACCCAGTACTTC.

In this sample, this clone turned up once. This chain uses TRBV6-2 or TRBV6-3 with TRBJ1-6; 10 bases fit TRBD1. CDR3 length: 15 residues. Germline values: CDR1 MNHEY, CDR2 SVGEGT. With V trimmed by 0 bases and J by 9 bases, 2 bases remained unmatched. The CDR3 region has the DNA TGTGCCAGCAGTTACTCGGGGACAGGGGCTTCACCCCTCCACTTT. Protein sequence: CASSYSGTGASPLHF.

The chain joins TRBV7-2 to TRBJ2-2; a weak D match, TRBD1 (6 bases). The CDR3 has 16 residues. Germline V gives CDR1 SGHTA, CDR2 FQGNSA. V gave up 2 bases and J gave up 0 bases, with 10 bases separating them. The CDR3 here is CASSLTTGSNTGELFF. DNA of the CDR3: TGTGCCAGCAGCTTAACCACAGGGTCGAACACCGGGGAGCTGTTTTTT.

The chain couples TRBV2 to TRBJ2-7; possible D gene TRBD1, 6 bases. This CDR3 has 13 amino acids. V lost 4 bases, J lost 3 bases, and 10 bases lay in between. Germline CDR1 reads SNHLY; CDR2 reads FYNNEI. The CDR3 sequence is CASSAGTYYEQYF. The CDR3 region has the DNA TGTGCCAGCAGTGCCGGGACATACTACGAGCAGTACTTC.

This sequence joins TRBV24-1 and TRBJ1-5; 8 bases fit TRBD1. The germline V gene encodes CDR1 KGHDR and CDR2 SFDVKD. This CDR3 comprises 15 residues. V dropped 2 bases and J dropped 4; count of bases not matched to a gene: 3. The CDR3 spells CATSDSRTGNQPQHF. The CDR3 nucleotides read TGTGCCACCAGTGATTCGCGGACAGGGAATCAGCCCCAGCATTTT.

The rearrangement links TRBV3-1 (or the pseudogene TRBV3-2) to TRBJ1-6; D possibly corresponds to TRBD1 (5 bases). This CDR3 comprises 15 residues. Trimming pared 4 bases from V and 13 bases from J, leaving 20 bases between. Germline V gives CDR1 LGHDT, CDR2 YNNKEL (reference sequence). CDR3 DNA sequence: TGTGCCAGCAGCCCTATGGACATCCCAGGTTTCCCCCTCCACTTT. This encodes CASSPMDIPGFPLHF.

The chain joins TRBV4-3 to TRBJ1-4, with D perhaps matching TRBD1 (5 bases). The V gene's germline CDR1 is LGHNA and CDR2 YSLEER. The germline V and J ends were trimmed by 4 bases and 5 bases, with 8 bases remaining between them. CDR3 length equals 13 residues. The CDR3 loop reads CASSLGPNEKLFF. CDR3 in DNA: TGCGCCAGCAGCCTGGGACCAAATGAAAAACTGTTTTTT.

Comments on this clone: This sample includes further DNA sequences coding for the same CDR3. The J gene is TRBJ1-6, the V gene TRBV28, with D possibly matching TRBD1 (5 bases). The CDR3 consists of 13 residues. The V end was cut by 6 bases, the J end by 4 bases, with 7 bases between. The germline CDR1 and CDR2 sequences are MDHEN and SYDVKM. The CDR3: CASRTGYNSPLHF. The DNA of the CDR3 is TGTGCCAGCAGAACAGGTTATAATTCACCCCTCCACTTT.

The chain uses TRBV11-2 and TRBJ1-5; D may be TRBD1 (5 bases). Deletions cut 5 bases from V and 1 base from J, with 15 bases between. Germline-derived CDR1 and CDR2 are SGHAT and FQNNGV. The CDR3 runs to 16 residues. For the CDR3, the DNA is TGTGCCAGCAGCCCCCAGCAGGGAAGAAGCAATCAGCCCCAGCATTTT. As protein: CASSPQQGRSNQPQHF.

The chain joins TRBV5-4 to TRBJ2-2; 7 bases line up with TRBD1. The germline gives CDR1 SGHNT, CDR2 YYREEE (reference sequence). V was clipped by 2 bases and J by 0 bases; unmatched bases: 1. The CDR3 consists of 15 residues. CDR3 coding DNA: TGTGCCAGCAGCTTCGGGACAGCGAACACCGGGGAGCTGTTTTTT. It translates to CASSFGTANTGELFF. Complete variable domain (other parts from reference TRBV5-4 and TRBJ2-2): ETGVTQSPTHLIKTRGQQVTLRCSSQSGHNTVSWYQQALGQGPQFIFQYYREEENGRGNFPPRFSGLQFPNYSSELNVNALELDDSALYLCASSFGTANTGELFFGEGSRLTVL.